The next 20 T cell receptor beta chains were all read from a single sample in a study of cytomegalovirus exposure and HLA in healthy donors. A multiplex PCR was run with 60 Vbeta primers and 13 Jbeta primers. The table came from immunoSEQ multiplex PCR; TCRdb's copy has only in-frame clones and leaves some out. Of about 65,000 clones listed, 62% are singletons. Sequencing used PBMCs. The source of these receptors is a man aged 30 to 39 in good health and CMV-seronegative.

This clone was seen a single time. The genes are TRBV30 and TRBJ2-2; TRBD1 agrees at 12 bases. The germline V gene encodes CDR1 GTSNPN and CDR2 SVGIG (reference sequence). The V gene end was trimmed by 5 bases and the J gene end by 1 base; junction bases not matched to a gene: 11. This CDR3 has 18 amino acids. The CDR3 here is CAWSLFWDRGQNTGELFF. The DNA of the CDR3 is TGTGCCTGGTCCCTGTTTTGGGACAGGGGGCAGAACACCGGGGAGCTGTTTTTT.

The chain is built from TRBV13 and TRBJ2-1, with 11 positions matching TRBD2. Germline CDR1 and CDR2: PRHDT and FYEKMQ (reference sequence). With V trimmed by 3 bases and J by 1 base, 2 bases remained unmatched. CDR3 size: 16 residues. CDR3 sequence reads: CASSFSGGESYNEQFF. The CDR3 region has the DNA TGTGCCAGCAGCTTTAGCGGGGGGGAGTCCTACAATGAGCAGTTCTTC.

The CDR3 is CASSADRGGMSTDTQYF. CDR3 DNA: TGTGCCAGCAGCGCGGACAGGGGAGGAATGAGCACAGATACGCAGTATTTT. This sequence joins TRBV7-9 and TRBJ2-3; 9 nucleotides line up with TRBD1. The V gene end was trimmed by 5 bases and the J gene end by 0 bases; junction bases not matched to a gene: 9. This CDR3 contains 17 residues. Germline V gene sequence: CDR1 SEHNR, CDR2 FQNEAQ (reference sequence).

This chain links TRBV23-1 with TRBJ2-2; maybe TRBD1 (5 bases). TRBV23-1 counts as an open reading frame of uncertain function. This CDR3 has 16 residues. V lost 3 bases and J 0 bases, leaving 11 bases between the germline ends. The CDR3 region is CASSQADSTNTGELFF. CDR3 sequence (DNA): TGCGCCAGCAGTCAGGCCGACAGTACGAACACCGGGGAGCTGTTTTTT.

The chain has TRBV28 and TRBJ1-1; 7 nucleotides agree with TRBD1. Germline V CDR1 and CDR2: MDHEN, SYDVKM. With V trimmed by 7 bases and J by 1 base, 3 bases remained unmatched. The CDR3 has 13 amino acids. CDR3 DNA: TGTGCCAGCAACGCAGGGGGGAACACTGAAGCTTTCTTT. The encoded protein is CASNAGGNTEAFF.

The genes are TRBV6-5 and TRBJ2-5; D call uncertain. The germline CDR1 and CDR2 sequences are MNHEY and SVGAGI. This CDR3 comprises 15 residues. V gave up 2 bases and J gave up 1 base, with 11 bases separating them. The CDR3 protein is CASSYGLYSQETQYF. CDR3 DNA: TGTGCCAGCAGTTACGGCCTGTACAGCCAAGAGACCCAGTACTTC.

CDR3 sequence (DNA): TGCGCCAGCAGCCAAGTTGGTAGAGCCTCATATTCGAACACTGAAGCTTTCTTT. Its protein is CASSQVGRASYSNTEAFF. The rearrangement uses TRBV4-1 and TRBJ1-1; unclear D gene. Germline CDR1 is MGHRA and CDR2 is YSYEKL. The CDR3 sequence is 18 residues long. The V and J ends lost 1 base and 1 base respectively, with 19 bases between them.

The CDR3 sequence: CASSVGLAGYNEQFF. The CDR3 bases are TGTGCCAGCAGCGTGGGACTAGCGGGGTACAATGAGCAGTTCTTC. The chain couples TRBV9 to TRBJ2-1, with 13 bases identical to TRBD2. CDR3 length: 15 amino acids. Trimming cost V 2 bases and J 4 bases; bases outside gene matches: 0. Germline V gene lookup returns CDR1 SGDLS and CDR2 YYNGEE.

This clone was observed a few times. This chain joins TRBV6-6 and TRBJ2-1; weak D call: TRBD1 (5 bases). Germline CDR1 MNHNY, CDR2 SVGAGI (reference sequence). The V and J ends lost 2 bases and 4 bases respectively, with 15 bases between them. The CDR3 is 16 residues long. CDR3 protein: CASSYTLTELYNEQFF. The CDR3 DNA reads as TGTGCCAGCAGTTACACGCTGACAGAATTATACAATGAGCAGTTCTTC.

CDR3: CASRDRWGQETQYF. The CDR3 DNA is TGTGCCAGCAGGGACAGGTGGGGGCAAGAGACCCAGTACTTC. The chain has TRBV2 and TRBJ2-5, with TRBD1 identical over 7 bases. The CDR3 length is 14 residues. The germline gives CDR1 SNHLY, CDR2 FYNNEI. Trimming removed 6 bases from V and 2 bases from J; junction bases left unmatched: 6.

The CDR3 is CASTADRSSNSPLHF. CDR3 nucleotide sequence: TGTGCCAGCACTGCCGACAGGTCCTCCAATTCACCCCTCCACTTT. The J gene is TRBJ1-6, the V gene TRBV2; D might be TRBD1 (6 bases). CDR1 is SNHLY, CDR2 FYNNEI, per germline. CDR3 length equals 15 residues. Trimming took 7 bases from V and 7 from J, leaving 17 bases between them. Based on the CDR3 plus reference TRBV2 and TRBJ1-6, the full variable domain is EPEVTQTPSHQVTQMGQEVILRCVPISNHLYFYWYRQILGQKVEFLVSFYNNEISEKSEIFDDQFSVERPDGSNFTLKIRSTKLEDSAMYFCASTADRSSNSPLHFGNGTRLTVT.

The chain carries TRBV30 and TRBJ1-5; D gene unclear. V lost 2 bases, J lost 2 bases, and 16 bases lay in between. Germline CDR1 reads GTSNPN; CDR2 reads SVGIG (reference sequence). The CDR3 contains 16 residues. The CDR3 region has the DNA TGTGCCTGGAGTAACCTAGACGGGTTGGGCAATCAGCCCCAGCATTTT. It yields the protein CAWSNLDGLGNQPQHF.

The chain uses TRBV7-2 and TRBJ2-3; the D gene is possibly TRBD2 (7 bases). The germline CDR1 and CDR2 sequences are SGHTA and FQGNSA. This CDR3 comprises 15 residues. V gave up 6 bases and J gave up 6 bases, with 19 bases separating them. DNA for the CDR3: TGTGCCAGCAGTGGGGGGGCAGCGGTTAGCGATACGCAGTATTTT. Encoded protein: CASSGGAAVSDTQYF.

The chain links TRBV25-1 to TRBJ1-2; D is uncertain. The ends were cut back, 5 bases at V and 4 bases at J, with 14 bases in the middle. The germline V gene has CDR1 MGHDK and CDR2 SYGVNS. The CDR3 length is 14 residues. For the CDR3, the DNA is TGTGCCAGCAGTATCCAGGAGGAGGGCTATGGCTACACCTTC. Protein: CASSIQEEGYGYTF.

The CDR3 sequence is CSMRGGDSYNEQFF. The DNA of the CDR3 is TGCAGTATGCGGGGGGGCGACTCCTACAATGAGCAGTTCTTC. The rearrangement joins TRBV29-1 to TRBJ2-1, with 9 bases matching TRBD2. Germline-derived CDR1 and CDR2 are SQVTM and ANQGSEA. This CDR3 spans 14 amino acids.

The chain recombines TRBV30 with TRBJ1-1; the D is unclear. Between the trimmed V and J ends, which lost 2 bases and 8 bases, there was a span of 6 bases. Germline V CDR1 and CDR2: GTSNPN, SVGIG (reference sequence). The length of the CDR3 is 10 residues. CDR3 DNA: TGTGCCTGGAGTAGGAGGGAAGCTTTCTTT. Protein product: CAWSRREAFF. Based on the CDR3 plus reference TRBV30 and TRBJ1-1, the full variable domain is SQTIHQWPATLVQPVGSPLSLECTVEGTSNPNLYWYRQAAGRGLQLLFYSVGIGQISSEVPQNLSASRPQDRQFILSSKKLLLSDSGFYLCAWSRREAFFGQGTRLTVV.

The chain uses TRBV5-1 and TRBJ2-1, with 15 positions matching TRBD2. Per the germline V gene, CDR1 is SGHRS and CDR2 is YFSETQ. There are 18 residues in the CDR3. Losses at the gene ends were 3 bases for V and 5 bases for J; bases not matched to a gene: 9. The CDR3 DNA sequence: TGCGCCAGCAGCTGGGGACTAGCGGGGGGTCCGATAGACAATGAGCAGTTCTTC. Translating it yields CASSWGLAGGPIDNEQFF.

This clone was seen a few times. V usage is TRBV7-6 and J usage is TRBJ2-1; no definite D call. Trimming took off 0 bases at V and 6 bases at J, with 6 bases between the two ends. The CDR3 runs 13 residues. Per germline, CDR1 SGHVS and CDR2 FNYEAQ. The CDR3 DNA sequence: TGTGCCAGCAGCTTAGCGCCAGGCAATGAGCAGTTCTTC. Protein sequence: CASSLAPGNEQFF.

This clone was picked up a small number of times. The J gene is TRBJ1-2, the V gene TRBV7-6, with no clear D. This CDR3 is built from 14 residues. Trimming stripped 2 bases from V and 1 base from J, with 8 bases between. Germline CDR1 reads SGHVS; CDR2 reads FNYEAQ. CDR3 protein: CASSLSGNNYGYTF. The DNA for the CDR3 is TGTGCCAGCAGCTTATCAGGCAATAACTATGGCTACACCTTC. The full variable domain, its missing parts supplied by reference TRBV7-6 and TRBJ1-2, is GAGVSQSPRYKVTKRGQDVALRCDPISGHVSLYWYRQALGQGPEFLTYFNYEAQQDKSGLPNDRFSAERPEGSISTLTIQRTEQRDSAMYRCASSLSGNNYGYTFGSGTRLTVV.

The V call is TRBV4-1, the J call TRBJ1-6; tentatively, D is TRBD1 (6 bases). This CDR3 spans 15 amino acids. Germline V gives CDR1 MGHRA, CDR2 YSYEKL. Trimming pared 1 base from V and 7 bases from J, leaving 11 bases between. The CDR3 reads CASSQVGTGNSPLHF. The CDR3 nucleotides read TGCGCCAGCAGCCAAGTGGGAACAGGGAATTCACCCCTCCACTTT.